A selection of T cell receptor beta chains follows, all from one sample in a study of T-cell reconstitution after alpha-beta-depleted transplantation in children. One entry per CDR3 protein results from TCRdb running MiXCR on the PCR reads. The sample records 260,000 or so distinct CDR3 sequences, 9.5% to 15% being singletons. The sample consisted of PBMCs from the stem cell graft donor, taken from the stem cell graft. Receptors originate from a human donor who donated a stem cell graft to a child with acute lymphoblastic leukemia. Each CDR3 is given with its conserved first and last residue. The D gene is left open where the match is weak. The listing skips clone size in some rows; elsewhere it reads once, few, many or a size class.

size: many; D: TRBD1; V: TRBV10-2; J: TRBJ2-3; CDR3: CASSRTGRSDTQYF; DNA: TGCGCCAGCAGTCGGACAGGGCGGTCAGATACGCAGTATTTT
size: many; D: .; V: TRBV6-4; J: TRBJ2-7; CDR3: CAIVGGEQYF; DNA: TGTGCCATCGTCGGGGGCGAGCAGTACTTC
size: many; D: TRBD1; V: TRBV27; J: TRBJ1-2; CDR3: CASRGQDDDYGYTF; DNA: TGTGCCAGCAGGGGACAGGACGACGACTATGGCTACACCTTC
size: many; D: .; V: TRBV6-5; J: TRBJ1-2; CDR3: CASSSPGVGQNGYTF; DNA: TGTGCCAGCAGTTCCCCTGGGGTGGGGCAAAATGGCTACACCTTC
size: many; D: .; V: TRBV20-1; J: TRBJ1-2; CDR3: CSASRGGRGYTF; DNA: TGCAGTGCCAGCCGGGGTGGGAGGGGCTACACCTTC
size: many; D: TRBD1; V: TRBV20-1; J: TRBJ1-5; CDR3: CSARDQRDRGKTGSNQPQHF; DNA: TGCAGTGCTAGAGATCAAAGGGACAGGGGAAAAACTGGGAGCAATCAGCCCCAGCATTTT
size: many; D: .; V: TRBV11-2; J: TRBJ2-6; CDR3: CASSPQGQLVSGANVLTF; DNA: TGTGCCAGCAGCCCCCAAGGACAACTAGTCTCTGGGGCCAACGTCCTGACTTTC
size: many; D: .; V: TRBV12-3/TRBV12-4; J: TRBJ2-1; CDR3: CASSLSMVGDQFF; DNA: TGTGCCAGCAGCCTGTCCATGGTGGGGGACCAGTTCTTC
size: many; D: TRBD1; V: TRBV20-1; J: TRBJ2-7; CDR3: CSARSRDSSYEQYF; DNA: TGCAGTGCTAGAAGCCGGGACAGCTCCTACGAGCAGTACTTC
size: few; D: .; V: TRBV6-5; J: TRBJ2-7; CDR3: CASSYRAGASEQYF; DNA: TGTGCCAGCAGTTACAGGGCAGGGGCTAGCGAGCAGTACTTC
size: many; D: TRBD1; V: TRBV7-2; J: TRBJ2-5; CDR3: CASSLPSGTGKTQYF; DNA: TGTGCCAGCAGCTTACCATCCGGGACAGGGAAGACCCAGTACTTC
size: many; D: .; V: TRBV6-1; J: TRBJ2-3; CDR3: CASSVPTGVVRTDTQYF; DNA: TGTGCCAGCAGTGTCCCGACTGGGGTCGTCCGCACAGATACGCAGTATTTT
size: few; D: .; V: TRBV20-1; J: TRBJ1-5; CDR3: CSARSVQGVNQPQHF; DNA: TGCAGTGCTAGATCGGTACAGGGAGTCAATCAGCCCCAGCATTTT
size: many; D: .; V: TRBV4-3; J: TRBJ2-6; CDR3: CASSQGELRSGANVLTF; DNA: TGCGCCAGCAGCCAAGGAGAGTTACGCTCTGGGGCCAACGTCCTGACTTTC
size: many; D: .; V: TRBV6-5; J: TRBJ2-7; CDR3: CASSFHLRDEQYF; DNA: TGTGCCAGCAGTTTCCACCTTAGGGACGAGCAGTACTTC
size: many; D: .; V: TRBV9; J: TRBJ2-7; CDR3: CASSVGAAGVVYEQYF; DNA: TGTGCCAGCAGCGTAGGGGCGGCCGGGGTGGTATACGAGCAGTACTTC
size: many; D: .; V: TRBV5-1; J: TRBJ2-7; CDR3: CASSEGVSYEQYF; DNA: TGCGCCAGCAGCGAGGGTGTCTCCTACGAGCAGTACTTC
size: many; D: TRBD1; V: TRBV6-5; J: TRBJ1-2; CDR3: CASSSNRGNYGYTF; DNA: TGTGCCAGCAGTTCAAACAGGGGGAACTATGGCTACACCTTC
size: many; D: .; V: TRBV28; J: TRBJ2-1; CDR3: CASIHSGSYNEQFF; DNA: TGTGCCAGCATCCATAGCGGTTCCTACAATGAGCAGTTCTTC
size: few; D: .; V: TRBV27; J: TRBJ2-3; CDR3: CASSAQGRSSTDTQYF; DNA: TGTGCCAGCTCCGCCCAGGGCAGATCTAGCACAGATACGCAGTATTTT
size: few; D: TRBD1; V: TRBV7-9; J: TRBJ2-7; CDR3: CASSEQGSVHEQYF; DNA: TGTGCCAGCAGCGAACAGGGGAGCGTCCACGAGCAGTACTTC
size: few; D: TRBD2; V: TRBV15; J: TRBJ2-5; CDR3: CATSRPGGGPQYF; DNA: TGTGCCACCAGCAGACCCGGGGGGGGGCCCCAGTACTTC
size: many; D: .; V: TRBV28; J: TRBJ1-3; CDR3: CASRSGQRGNTIYF; DNA: TGTGCCAGCAGGTCGGGACAAAGAGGAAACACCATATATTTT
size: many; D: .; V: TRBV20-1; J: TRBJ2-3; CDR3: CSATPGGTDTQYF; DNA: TGCAGTGCTACCCCAGGGGGCACAGATACGCAGTATTTT
size: many; D: TRBD1; V: TRBV6-2/TRBV6-3; J: TRBJ2-7; CDR3: CASSSIGTGADEQYF; DNA: TGTGCCAGCAGTTCCATCGGGACAGGGGCCGACGAGCAGTACTTC
size: many; D: .; V: TRBV7-8; J: TRBJ1-6; CDR3: CASSLRGSPLHF; DNA: TGTGCCAGCAGCTTACGGGGTTCACCCCTCCACTTT
size: many; D: .; V: TRBV28; J: TRBJ2-1; CDR3: CASSFRAPYNEQFF; DNA: TGTGCCAGCAGTTTCAGGGCACCCTACAATGAGCAGTTCTTC
size: many; D: .; V: TRBV11-2; J: TRBJ1-5; CDR3: CASSLFEGGNQPQHF; DNA: TGTGCCAGCAGCTTATTCGAAGGGGGTAATCAGCCCCAGCATTTT
size: few; D: .; V: TRBV18; J: TRBJ2-7; CDR3: CASSPPGPYEQYF; DNA: TGTGCCAGCTCACCACCGGGTCCCTACGAGCAGTACTTC
size: many; D: .; V: TRBV5-1; J: TRBJ1-5; CDR3: CASSLGASNQPQHF; DNA: TGCGCCAGCAGCTTGGGGGCCTCCAATCAGCCCCAGCATTTT
size: many; D: TRBD2; V: TRBV3-1; J: TRBJ2-7; CDR3: CASSHRLAGAEQYF; DNA: TGTGCCAGCAGCCACAGACTAGCGGGAGCCGAGCAGTACTTC
size: few; D: .; V: TRBV14; J: TRBJ1-3; CDR3: CASSQDSAGTLISGNTIYF; DNA: TGTGCCAGCAGCCAAGACTCCGCCGGGACATTGATTTCTGGAAACACCATATATTTT
size: many; D: TRBD1; V: TRBV6-1; J: TRBJ1-5; CDR3: CASRDRGGNQPQHF; DNA: TGTGCCAGCAGAGACAGGGGTGGCAATCAGCCCCAGCATTTT
size: .; D: .; V: TRBV10-3; J: TRBJ2-5; CDR3: CAIRGLGGETQYF; DNA: TGTGCCATCAGGGGACTTGGAGGAGAGACCCAGTACTTC
size: many; D: .; V: TRBV5-6; J: TRBJ1-6; CDR3: CASRLGDSPLHF; DNA: TGTGCCAGCAGGCTGGGCGATTCACCCCTCCACTTT
size: many; D: TRBD2; V: TRBV7-8; J: TRBJ2-3; CDR3: CASSLGVPSGGTDTQYF; DNA: TGTGCCAGCAGCTTAGGGGTCCCTAGCGGGGGCACAGATACGCAGTATTTT
size: many; D: .; V: TRBV6-5; J: TRBJ2-3; CDR3: CASSYASTGDTQYF; DNA: TGTGCCAGCAGTTATGCCTCGACGGGGGATACGCAGTATTTT
size: few; D: TRBD1; V: TRBV5-1; J: TRBJ2-1; CDR3: CASSSMGQRTYNEQFF; DNA: TGCGCCAGCAGCTCGATGGGACAGCGGACGTACAATGAGCAGTTCTTC
size: many; D: TRBD2; V: TRBV20-1; J: TRBJ2-1; CDR3: CSAPRGLAGDEQFF; DNA: TGCAGTGCGCCGAGGGGACTAGCGGGAGATGAGCAGTTCTTC
size: .; D: TRBD2; V: TRBV12-3/TRBV12-4; J: TRBJ2-3; CDR3: CASSLTSGTDGTDTQYF; DNA: TGTGCCAGCAGTTTAACTAGCGGGACCGATGGCACAGATACGCAGTATTTT